The entry that follows covers one T cell receptor (beta chain) sequence. This sample was taken from a study of CD8 T cells in Susac syndrome. The authors reverse transcribed roughly 0.5 to 1 ug RNA with random hexamers. One entry per CDR3 protein, called by TCRdb with MiXCR from the immunoSEQ multiplex PCR reads. Of hundreds of thousands of distinct CDR3 sequences listed, 94% are singletons. The sequencing input was CD4+ T cells from PBMCs. The TCR originated in a human donor with Susac syndrome.

DNA for the CDR3: TGTGCCAGCAGTTTAGGACAGGGAAGGGGCCCCCTCCACTTT. Encoded protein: CASSLGQGRGPLHF. The rearrangement links TRBV12-3 or TRBV12-4 to TRBJ1-6, with TRBD1 matching over 7 bases. J was trimmed by 13 bases and V by 1 base; bases with no gene match: 7. The CDR3 sequence is 14 residues long.